This T cell receptor (beta chain) is drawn from a study of blood T cell repertoires in COVID-19. Those enrolled, adults aged about 18 to 89 years, came from around 25 US areas. The V gene end was trimmed by 0 bases and the J gene end by 8 bases; junction bases not matched to a gene: 10. The CDR3 is made up of 16 amino acids. CDR1 and CDR2 from the germline V gene are MNHEY and SVGAGI. Original data processing: Estimated nucleated cell counts came from reference gene primer amplification. Using immunoSEQ multiplex PCR, the repertoire was profiled, and TCRdb retains in-frame clones only, with some absent. The D gene and trimming were derived from the DNA, and the V and J assignments and clone size from that table. The sample lists about 170,000 clones, 70% to 90% occurring once.

This receptor was identified in a woman between 18 and 29 years old who had recovered from COVID-19. V is TRBV6-5 and J is TRBJ2-7; 10 positions match TRBD2. The source material was PBMCs or T cells enriched from blood (not recorded which). Here the CDR3 DNA reads TGTGCCAGCAGTTACTCTCCGGCTAGCGGGGGCAAGCAGCAGTACTTC. Residues: CASSYSPASGGKQQYF.